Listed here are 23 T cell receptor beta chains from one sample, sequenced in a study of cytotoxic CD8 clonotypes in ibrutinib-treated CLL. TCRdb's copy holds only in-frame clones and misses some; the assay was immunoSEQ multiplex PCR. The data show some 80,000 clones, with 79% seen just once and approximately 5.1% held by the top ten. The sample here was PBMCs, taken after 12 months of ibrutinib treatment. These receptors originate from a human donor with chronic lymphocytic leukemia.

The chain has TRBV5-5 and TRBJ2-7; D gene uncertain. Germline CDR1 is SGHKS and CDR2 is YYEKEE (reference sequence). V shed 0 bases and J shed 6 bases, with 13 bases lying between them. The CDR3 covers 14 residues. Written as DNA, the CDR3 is TGTGCCAGCAGCTTGGCAAGGTGGGGAACCGAGCAGTACTTC. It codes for CASSLARWGTEQYF.

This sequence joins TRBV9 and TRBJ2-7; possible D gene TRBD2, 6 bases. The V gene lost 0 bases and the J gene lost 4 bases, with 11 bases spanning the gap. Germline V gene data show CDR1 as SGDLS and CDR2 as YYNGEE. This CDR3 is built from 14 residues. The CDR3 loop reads CASSVGGGPYEQYF. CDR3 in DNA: TGTGCCAGCAGCGTAGGTGGAGGGCCATACGAGCAGTACTTC. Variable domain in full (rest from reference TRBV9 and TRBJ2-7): DSGVTQTPKHLITATGQRVTLRCSPRSGDLSVYWYQQSLDQGLQFLIQYYNGEERAKGNILERFSAQQFPDLHSELNLSSLELGDSALYFCASSVGGGPYEQYFGPGTRLTVT.

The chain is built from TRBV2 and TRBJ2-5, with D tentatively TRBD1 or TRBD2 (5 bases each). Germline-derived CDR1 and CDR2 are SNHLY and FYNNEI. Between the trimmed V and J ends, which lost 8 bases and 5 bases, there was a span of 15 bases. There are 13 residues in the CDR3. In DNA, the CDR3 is TGTGCCAGCGGGGCTAGCCGGGGCGAGACCCAGTACTTC. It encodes CASGASRGETQYF.

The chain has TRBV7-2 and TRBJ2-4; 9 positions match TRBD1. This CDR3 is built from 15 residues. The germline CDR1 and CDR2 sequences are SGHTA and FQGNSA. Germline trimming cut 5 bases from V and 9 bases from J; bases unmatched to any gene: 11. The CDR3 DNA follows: TGTGCCAGCAGCGCTACCGGGACAGGGTTTGGCATTCAGTACTTC. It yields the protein CASSATGTGFGIQYF.

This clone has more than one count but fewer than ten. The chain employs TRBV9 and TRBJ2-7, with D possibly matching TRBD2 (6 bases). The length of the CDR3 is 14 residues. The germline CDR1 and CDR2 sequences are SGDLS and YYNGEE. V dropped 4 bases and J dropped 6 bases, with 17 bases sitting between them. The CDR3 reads CASSPWVGRGEQYF. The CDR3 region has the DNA TGTGCCAGCAGCCCCTGGGTGGGGCGGGGCGAGCAGTACTTC.

The CDR3 bases are TGTGCCAGCTCACCCCGGGACAGGGATTCTGGCTACACCTTC. Protein sequence: CASSPRDRDSGYTF. This sequence joins TRBV18 and TRBJ1-2, with 9 bases lining up with TRBD1. The trim removed 3 bases at V and 7 bases at J, leaving 6 bases unmatched. This CDR3 comprises 14 residues. CDR1 KGHSH and CDR2 LQKENI come from the germline V gene.

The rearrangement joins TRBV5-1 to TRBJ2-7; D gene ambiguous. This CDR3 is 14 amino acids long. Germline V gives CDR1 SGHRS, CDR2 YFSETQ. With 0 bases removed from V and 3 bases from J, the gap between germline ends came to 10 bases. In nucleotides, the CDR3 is TGCGCCAGCAGCTTGGTGGTGGGAAACTACGAGCAGTACTTC. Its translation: CASSLVVGNYEQYF.

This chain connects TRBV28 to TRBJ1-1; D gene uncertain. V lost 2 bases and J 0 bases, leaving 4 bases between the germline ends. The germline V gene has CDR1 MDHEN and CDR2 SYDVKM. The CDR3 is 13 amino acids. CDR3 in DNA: TGTGCCAGCAGTTTAGAGATGAACACTGAAGCTTTCTTT. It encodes CASSLEMNTEAFF. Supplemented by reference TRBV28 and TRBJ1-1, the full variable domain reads DVKVTQSSRYLVKRTGEKVFLECVQDMDHENMFWYRQDPGLGLRLIYFSYDVKMKEKGDIPEGYSVSREKKERFSLILESASTNQTSMYLCASSLEMNTEAFFGQGTRLTVV.

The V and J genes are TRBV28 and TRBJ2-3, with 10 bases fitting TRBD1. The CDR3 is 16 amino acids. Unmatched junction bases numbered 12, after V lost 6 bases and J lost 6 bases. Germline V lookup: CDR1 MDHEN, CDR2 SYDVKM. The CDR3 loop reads CASSRPDRGGMDTQYF. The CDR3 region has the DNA TGTGCCAGCAGCCGACCGGACAGGGGGGGGATGGATACGCAGTATTTT.

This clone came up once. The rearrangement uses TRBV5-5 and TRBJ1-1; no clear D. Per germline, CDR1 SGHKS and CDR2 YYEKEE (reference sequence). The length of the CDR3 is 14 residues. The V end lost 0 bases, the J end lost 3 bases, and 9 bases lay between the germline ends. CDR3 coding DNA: TGTGCCAGCAGCTTGGTTGGTTTGGACACTGAAGCTTTCTTT. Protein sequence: CASSLVGLDTEAFF. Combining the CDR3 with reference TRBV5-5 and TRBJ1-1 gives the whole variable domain DAGVTQSPTHLIKTRGQQVTLRCSPISGHKSVSWYQQVLGQGPQFIFQYYEKEERGRGNFPDRFSARQFPNYSSELNVNALLLGDSALYLCASSLVGLDTEAFFGQGTRLTVV.

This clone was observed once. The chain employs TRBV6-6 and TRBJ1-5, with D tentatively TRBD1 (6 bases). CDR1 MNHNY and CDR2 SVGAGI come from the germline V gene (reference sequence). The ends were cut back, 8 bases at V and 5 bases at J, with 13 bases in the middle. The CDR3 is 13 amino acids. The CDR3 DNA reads TGTGCCAGCGCCACAGGGAACCATCAGCCCCAGCATTTT. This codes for CASATGNHQPQHF.

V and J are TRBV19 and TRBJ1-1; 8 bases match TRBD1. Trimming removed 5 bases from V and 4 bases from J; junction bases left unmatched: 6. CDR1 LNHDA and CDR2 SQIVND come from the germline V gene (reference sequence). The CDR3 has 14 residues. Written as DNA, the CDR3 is TGTGCCAGTAGTCCCCGACAGGGGAGCACTGAAGCTTTCTTT. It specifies CASSPRQGSTEAFF.

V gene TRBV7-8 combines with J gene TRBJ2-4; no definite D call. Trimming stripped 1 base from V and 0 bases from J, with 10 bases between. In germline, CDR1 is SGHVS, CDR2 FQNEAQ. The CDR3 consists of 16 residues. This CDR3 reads CASSLGIGQAKNIQYF. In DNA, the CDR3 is TGTGCCAGCAGCTTAGGGATAGGCCAAGCCAAAAACATTCAGTACTTC. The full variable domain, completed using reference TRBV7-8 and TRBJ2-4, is GAGVSQSPRYKVAKRGQDVALRCDPISGHVSLFWYQQALGQGPEFLTYFQNEAQLDKSGLPSDRFFAERPEGSVSTLKIQRTQQEDSAVYLCASSLGIGQAKNIQYFGAGTRLSVL.

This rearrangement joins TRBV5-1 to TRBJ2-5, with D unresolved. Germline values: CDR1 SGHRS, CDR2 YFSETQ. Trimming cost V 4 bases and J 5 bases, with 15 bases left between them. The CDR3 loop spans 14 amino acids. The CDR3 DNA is TGCGCCAGCAGCCTGGCCTTGGCCCCCGAGACCCAGTACTTC. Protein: CASSLALAPETQYF. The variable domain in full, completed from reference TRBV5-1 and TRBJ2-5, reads KAGVTQTPRYLIKTRGQQVTLSCSPISGHRSVSWYQQTPGQGLQFLFEYFSETQRNKGNFPGRFSGRQFSNSRSEMNVSTLELGDSALYLCASSLALAPETQYFGPGTRLLVL.

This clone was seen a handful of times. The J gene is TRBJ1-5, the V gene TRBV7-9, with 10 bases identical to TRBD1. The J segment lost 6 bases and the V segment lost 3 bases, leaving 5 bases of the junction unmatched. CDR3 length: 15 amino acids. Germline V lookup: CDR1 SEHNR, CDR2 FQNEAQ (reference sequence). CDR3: CASSLGTGVFQPQHF. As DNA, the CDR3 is TGTGCCAGCAGCTTGGGGACAGGGGTTTTTCAGCCCCAGCATTTT.

Written as DNA, the CDR3 is TGTGCCAGCCGTGCGGACGGCGAGGCCGGGGAGCTGTTTTTT. It is translated as CASRADGEAGELFF. The chain couples TRBV6-1 to TRBJ2-2, with D unresolved. The CDR3 extends over 14 amino acids. From germline, CDR1 is MNHNS and CDR2 SASEGT. Between the trimmed V and J ends, which lost 8 bases and 6 bases, there was a span of 16 bases.

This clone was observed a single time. The CDR3 is CATSGGDTEAFF. The CDR3 region has the DNA TGTGCCACCAGCGGGGGGGACACTGAAGCTTTCTTT. The chain uses TRBV28 and TRBJ1-1; the D gene is possibly TRBD1 (5 bases). The CDR3 is 12 amino acids. V dropped 10 bases and J dropped 3 bases, with 12 bases sitting between them. Germline V gene sequence: CDR1 MDHEN, CDR2 SYDVKM.

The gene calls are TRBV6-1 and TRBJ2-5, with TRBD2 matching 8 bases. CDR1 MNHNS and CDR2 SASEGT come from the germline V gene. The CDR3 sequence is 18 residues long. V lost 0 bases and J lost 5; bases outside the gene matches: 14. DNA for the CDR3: TGTGCCAGCAGTGAAGCGCTATTGGCGGGAGGTGTGGGGGAGACCCAGTACTTC. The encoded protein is CASSEALLAGGVGETQYF.

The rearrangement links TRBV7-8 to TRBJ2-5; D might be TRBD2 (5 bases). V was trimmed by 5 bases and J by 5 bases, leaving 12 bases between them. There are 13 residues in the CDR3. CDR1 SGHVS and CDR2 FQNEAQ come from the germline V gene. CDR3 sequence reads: CASSPHPGETQYF. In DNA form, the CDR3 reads TGTGCCAGCAGCCCCCACCCGGGGGAGACCCAGTACTTC.

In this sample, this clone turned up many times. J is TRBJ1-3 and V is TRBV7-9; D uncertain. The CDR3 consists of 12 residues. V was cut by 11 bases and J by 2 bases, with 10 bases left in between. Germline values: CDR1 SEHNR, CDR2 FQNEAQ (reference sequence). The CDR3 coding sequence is TGTGCCCCCCCGACCCCTGGAAACACCATATATTTT. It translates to CAPPTPGNTIYF.

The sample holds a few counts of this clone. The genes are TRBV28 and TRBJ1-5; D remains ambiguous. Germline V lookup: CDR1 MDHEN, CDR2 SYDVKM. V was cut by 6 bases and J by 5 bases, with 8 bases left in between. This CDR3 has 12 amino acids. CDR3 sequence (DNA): TGTGCCAGCAGGCGGGCCGATCAGCCCCAGCATTTT. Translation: CASRRADQPQHF.

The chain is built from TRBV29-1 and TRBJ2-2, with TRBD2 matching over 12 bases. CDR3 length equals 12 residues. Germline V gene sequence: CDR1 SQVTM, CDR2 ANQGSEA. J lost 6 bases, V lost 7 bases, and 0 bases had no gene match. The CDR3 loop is CSGLAGAGELFF. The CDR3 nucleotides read TGCAGCGGACTAGCGGGGGCCGGGGAGCTGTTTTTT.

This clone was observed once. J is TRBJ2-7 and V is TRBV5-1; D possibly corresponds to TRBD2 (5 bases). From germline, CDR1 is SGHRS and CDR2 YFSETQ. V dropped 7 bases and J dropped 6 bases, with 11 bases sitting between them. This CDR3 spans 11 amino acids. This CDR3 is CASAIASEQYF. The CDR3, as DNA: TGCGCCAGCGCGATAGCGTCCGAGCAGTACTTC.